This T cell receptor (beta chain) is from a study of blood T cell repertoires in COVID-19. Study-level background: Samples came from the United States, Italy and Spain, spanning acute and convalescent COVID-19.

This clone was detected once. V lost 4 bases, J lost 1 base, and 13 bases lay in between. Germline CDR1 and CDR2: MGHRA and YSYEKL. The length of the CDR3 is 15 residues. Authors' data handling: By means of reference gene primer amplification, nucleated cell counts were estimated. Profiling relied on immunoSEQ multiplex PCR, and the TCRdb table lists in-frame clones only, not all of them. V and J calls and clone size follow that table, whereas D and trimming were derived from the DNA. The data hold around 100,000 clones, with over 65% observed a single time. The chain carries TRBV4-1 and TRBJ2-5, with a possible D match to TRBD1 (6 bases). The clonotype originates from a woman in her 40s with acute or convalescent COVID-19. The specimen sequenced was peripheral blood. CDR3: CASSPGVTTQETQYF. The CDR3 nucleotides are TGCGCCAGCAGCCCAGGGGTGACGACCCAAGAGACCCAGTACTTC.